This T cell receptor beta chain was found in a study of cytomegalovirus exposure and HLA in healthy donors. Concerning this clone itself: What it binds is unknown.

In the PCR, 60 Vbeta and 13 Jbeta primers were used. Produced via immunoSEQ multiplex PCR; TCRdb's table is partial and in-frame only. This table holds some 110,000 clones. Study-wide results and caveats: A later analysis linked a missense DCLRE1C variant to TCR beta V- and J-gene trimming. A few V segments could not be told apart, such as TRBV6-2 and TRBV6-3, and were left out. Reported findings show TCR beta sequences accurately forecast HLA-A and HLA-B alleles in most subjects.

Unrecorded immune exposure was likely among donors, who were nominally healthy when sampled. CDR1 MNHEY and CDR2 SMNVEV come from the germline V gene (reference sequence). Deletions cut 0 bases from V and 4 bases from J, with 19 bases between. The CDR3 is made up of 17 amino acids. The clonotype was recovered from a man aged 25-45 years in good health and CMV-seronegative. This chain connects TRBV27 to TRBJ2-7; TRBD1 might be the D (6 bases). What was sequenced was PBMCs. The CDR3 is CASSLSDGTPKQYEQYF. The DNA of the CDR3 is TGTGCCAGCAGTTTATCGGACGGGACACCAAAACAATACGAGCAGTACTTC.